This is a list of T cell receptor beta chains from one sample in a study of identical twins. TCRdb used MiXCR to reprocess the 5' RACE reads, holding one entry per CDR3 protein. The sample records under 300,000 distinct CDR3 sequences, approximately 12% being singletons. This sample was also put to use in a study of yellow fever vaccine responses in identical twins.

Specimen: memory (CD45RO+) T cells sorted from blood. The receptors stem from a woman under 30 in good health. Both conserved end residues are part of each CDR3. A D gene is named only where the DNA matches it firmly. Expanded clones are given a class, and other clones once, few, many or no size at all.

>TRBJ2-7|NA|TRBV3-1|few
TGTGCCAGCAGCCCGGGGTCGGTCTCCTACGAGCAGTACTTC
CASSPGSVSYEQYF
>TRBJ2-7|NA|TRBV20-1|many
TGCAGTGCTAGAGATGTGGGACACAATCCTCAGTACTTC
CSARDVGHNPQYF
>TRBJ2-1|NA|TRBV21-1|NA
TGTGCCAGCAGCCCTAATGTCCTTAGCCGGAGCTCCTACAATGAGCAGTTCTTC
CASSPNVLSRSSYNEQFF
>TRBJ2-2|TRBD1|TRBV29-1|many
TGCAGCGCGCTATACAGGGGGCTGACCGGGGAGCTGTTTTTT
CSALYRGLTGELFF
>TRBJ2-4|NA|TRBV5-1|few
TGCGCCAGCAGCTCGAATACCAAGAGCATTCAGTACTTC
CASSSNTKSIQYF
>TRBJ1-5|NA|TRBV6-1|few
TGTGCCAGCGGATCAACGCACGCTGCGAATCAGCCCCAGCATTTT
CASGSTHAANQPQHF
>TRBJ2-7|TRBD1|TRBV15|NA
TGTGCCACCAGCAGAGGACGGACAGGGGCCTACGAGCAGTACTTC
CATSRGRTGAYEQYF
>TRBJ2-5|NA|TRBV28|NA
TGTGCCAGCAGTACCCAAGGACAGTACCAAGAGACCCAGTACTTC
CASSTQGQYQETQYF
>TRBJ2-7|NA|TRBV16|NA
TGTGCCAGCAGCCAAAATACACAGGGCCAGGGCGAGCAGTACTTC
CASSQNTQGQGEQYF
>TRBJ2-1|TRBD1|TRBV4-3|few
TGCGCCAGCAGCCAAGACCGGGGACAGTACAATGAGCAGTTCTTC
CASSQDRGQYNEQFF
>TRBJ1-2|NA|TRBV6-6|few
TGTGCCAGCAGTACAGGTCCCGGCTACACCTTC
CASSTGPGYTF
>TRBJ1-6|TRBD1|TRBV12-3/TRBV12-4|NA
TGTGCCAGCAGTTTAACAGGGGGTGGGAATTCACCCCTCCATTTT
CASSLTGGGNSPLHF
>TRBJ2-1|TRBD2|TRBV5-1|few
TGCGCCAGCAGCTTCGGCGGGAGCGGAGGCAATGAGCAGTTCTTC
CASSFGGSGGNEQFF
>TRBJ2-7|TRBD2|TRBV7-2|NA
TGTGCCAGCAGCACGGGGGGACCCGCCGAGCAGTACTTC
CASSTGGPAEQYF
>TRBJ2-1|NA|TRBV20-1|few
TGCAGTGCTAGTAGAGGGGGCAATGAGCAGTTCTTC
CSASRGGNEQFF
>TRBJ2-7|NA|TRBV3-1|few
TGTGCCAGCAGCCAAGGGGACACCCGTTCCTACGAGCAGTACTTC
CASSQGDTRSYEQYF
>TRBJ2-7|TRBD1|TRBV15|NA
TGTGCCACCAGCAGAGGTGGACAGGGGTTGTACGAGCAGTACTTC
CATSRGGQGLYEQYF
>TRBJ2-2|TRBD2|TRBV6-2/TRBV6-3|NA
TGTGCCAGCAGGGGACTAGCGGGGTTGAACACCGGGGAGCTGTTTTTT
CASRGLAGLNTGELFF
>TRBJ2-2|NA|TRBV5-1|few
TGCGCCAGCGATATTTCCCCCCAGGGGCTTAACACCGGGGAGCTGTTTTTT
CASDISPQGLNTGELFF
>TRBJ2-7|TRBD1|TRBV25-1|NA
TGTGCCACCGGACAGGGGGCAGTCGGCGAGCAGTACTTC
CATGQGAVGEQYF
>TRBJ2-7|NA|TRBV20-1|few
TGCAGTGCTAGACGGGAGAACGAGCAGTACTTC
CSARRENEQYF
>TRBJ2-3|NA|TRBV27|few
TGTGCCAGCAGTCCCCCGACGGGAAAAAGCACAGATACGCAGTATTTT
CASSPPTGKSTDTQYF
>TRBJ2-3|TRBD2|TRBV7-2|NA
TGTGCCAGCAGCTTAACTGCGGGAGTCGATACGCAGTATTTT
CASSLTAGVDTQYF
>TRBJ2-1|TRBD2|TRBV28|NA
TGTGCCAGCAGTTTTGGTGGTGCGGGGGGGCTCTACAATGAGCAGTTCTTC
CASSFGGAGGLYNEQFF
>TRBJ2-2|NA|TRBV5-1|few
TGCGCCAGCAGCCCAAGGGGACCCACGAACACCGGGGAGCTGTTTTTT
CASSPRGPTNTGELFF
>TRBJ2-1|NA|TRBV6-1|NA
TGTGCCAGCAGTGAAAAGATCGGGGGTTCCACTTACAATGAGCAGTTCTTC
CASSEKIGGSTYNEQFF
>TRBJ1-1|NA|TRBV30|NA
TGTGCCTGGAGTGGACAATTGAACACTGAAGCTTTCTTT
CAWSGQLNTEAFF
>TRBJ2-3|NA|TRBV7-9|NA
TGTGCCGGCAGCTTTCTAAGTGGACACGGGACCACAGATACGCAGTATTTT
CAGSFLSGHGTTDTQYF
>TRBJ1-5|NA|TRBV3-1|NA
TGTGCCAGCAGCCAAGGACAGGTGGGACTCAATCAGCCCCAGCATTTT
CASSQGQVGLNQPQHF
>TRBJ2-7|NA|TRBV10-2|few
TGCGCCAGCGGCCCCCTAAACTCCTACGAGCAGTACTTC
CASGPLNSYEQYF
>TRBJ2-1|TRBD1|TRBV11-1|few
TGTGCCAGCAGCCACAGGGGGCGCAGGTCCTACAATGAGCAGTTCTTC
CASSHRGRRSYNEQFF
>TRBJ2-3|TRBD2|TRBV9|few
TGTGCCAGCAGAAGGAGCGGGAGGGAGGGTTTAACTAGCACAGATACGCAGTATTTT
CASRRSGREGLTSTDTQYF
>TRBJ2-7|NA|TRBV30|NA
TGTGCCTGGAGTGTACTGGCAAAGCAGTACTTC
CAWSVLAKQYF
>TRBJ2-5|TRBD1|TRBV5-1|NA
TGCGCCAGCAGTCGTGGACAGGGGAATCGTGGGACCCAGTACTTC
CASSRGQGNRGTQYF
>TRBJ2-1|NA|TRBV7-3|few
TGTGCCAGCAGCTCGGATGGAAGCTCCTACAATGAGCAGTTCTTC
CASSSDGSSYNEQFF
>TRBJ2-7|NA|TRBV7-3|few
TGTGCCAGCAGCTTTGAGGGTGGCTCCTACGAGCAGTACTTC
CASSFEGGSYEQYF
>TRBJ1-2|TRBD1|TRBV6-1|few
TGTGCCAGCAGTCCAAGGACAGGGGGCTCCACTGGCTACACCTTC
CASSPRTGGSTGYTF
>TRBJ2-1|NA|TRBV18|few
TGTGCCAGCTCACCAAGTAATAGGAACCCAGGGCAGTTCTTC
CASSPSNRNPGQFF
>TRBJ1-1|NA|TRBV10-3|few
TGTGCCATCAGTGAACTGTTGGGGTCGAACACTGAAGCTTTCTTT
CAISELLGSNTEAFF
>TRBJ1-6|NA|TRBV20-1|many
TGCAGTGCTAGAGCGGGTTCGCTCGATTCACCCCTCCACTTT
CSARAGSLDSPLHF
>TRBJ2-3|NA|TRBV5-1|few
TGCGCCAGCAGCTTGGAGGGTAGCGTTACGCAGTATTTT
CASSLEGSVTQYF
>TRBJ2-1|TRBD2|TRBV20-1|few
TGCAGTGCTAGGACTAGCGGGGGGGCCAGGAATGAGCAGTTCTTC
CSARTSGGARNEQFF
>TRBJ2-1|TRBD2|TRBV2|few
TGTGCCAGCAGACGAGAGAGCGGGAGACAAAATGAGCAGTTCTTC
CASRRESGRQNEQFF
>TRBJ2-5|NA|TRBV25-1|NA
TGTGCCAGCAGTCGTGTTGCGCCGGAGACCCAGTACTTC
CASSRVAPETQYF
>TRBJ2-7|TRBD2|TRBV6-5|NA
TGTGCCAGCAGTTACCACCCGGGACTAGGGAACGAGCAGTACTTC
CASSYHPGLGNEQYF
>TRBJ2-7|TRBD2|TRBV12-3/TRBV12-4|NA
TGTGCCAGCAGTTTGGGTAGCGGGATCTCCTACGAGCAGTACTTC
CASSLGSGISYEQYF
>TRBJ1-1|NA|TRBV27|NA
TGTGCCAGCAGAAGGGGACATACCGCCGAAGCTTTCTTT
CASRRGHTAEAFF
>TRBJ2-1|TRBD2|TRBV10-3|NA
TGTGCCATCAACGAGCGGGAGAGAAATGAGCAGTTCTTC
CAINERERNEQFF
>TRBJ2-2|NA|TRBV3-1|few
TGTGCCAGCAGCCAAGAGGGTGGCGGGGAGCTGTTTTTT
CASSQEGGGELFF
>TRBJ2-7|NA|TRBV20-1|many
TGCAGCCCCCTGTTGCCAGGGCCCTACGAGCAGTACTTC
CSPLLPGPYEQYF
>TRBJ2-3|TRBD2|TRBV6-2/TRBV6-3|few
TGTGCCAGCGGCCAAATTAGGCGGGAGGCCCCCACAGATACGCAGTATTTT
CASGQIRREAPTDTQYF
>TRBJ2-3|NA|TRBV10-2|few
TGCGCCAGCGGGAGAGCAGATACGCAGTATTTT
CASGRADTQYF
>TRBJ2-7|NA|TRBV30|NA
TGTGCCTGGAGTACAGGACAACCGTCCTACGAGCAGTACTTC
CAWSTGQPSYEQYF
>TRBJ2-1|NA|TRBV7-2|NA
TGTGCCAGCAGCCAGAGCCCTTATGGCAATGAGCAGTTCTTC
CASSQSPYGNEQFF